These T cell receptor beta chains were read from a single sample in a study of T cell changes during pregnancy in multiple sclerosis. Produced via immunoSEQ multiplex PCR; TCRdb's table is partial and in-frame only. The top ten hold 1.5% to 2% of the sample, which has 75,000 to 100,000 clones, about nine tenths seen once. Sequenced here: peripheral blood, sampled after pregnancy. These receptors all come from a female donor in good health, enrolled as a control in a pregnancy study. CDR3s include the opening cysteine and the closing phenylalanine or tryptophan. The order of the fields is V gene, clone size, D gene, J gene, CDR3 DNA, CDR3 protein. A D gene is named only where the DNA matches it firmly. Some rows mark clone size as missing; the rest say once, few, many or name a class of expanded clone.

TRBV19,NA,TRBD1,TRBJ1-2,TGTGCCAGTAAAATCGAAACAGGGGGCCTAGGCTATGGCTACACCTTC,CASKIETGGLGYGYTF
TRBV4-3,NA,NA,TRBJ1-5,TGCGCCAGCAGCCAAGATACGTCAGGGGATCAGCCCCAGCATTTT,CASSQDTSGDQPQHF
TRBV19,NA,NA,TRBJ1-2,TGTGCCAGTAGTATCGGTAGAAGCTATGGCTACACCTTC,CASSIGRSYGYTF
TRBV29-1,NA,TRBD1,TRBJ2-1,TGCAGCGTTGTGACAGGGGGCAGTCTCAATGAGCAGTTCTTC,CSVVTGGSLNEQFF
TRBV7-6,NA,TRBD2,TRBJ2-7,TGTGCCAGCAGTCATGGAAGCGGGGGGGCGGGGGAGCAGTACTTC,CASSHGSGGAGEQYF
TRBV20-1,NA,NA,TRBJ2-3,TGCAGTGCTAGACTTATGGATACGCAGTATTTT,CSARLMDTQYF
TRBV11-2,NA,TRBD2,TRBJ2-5,TGTGCCAGCAGCTTAGGTAGCGGGGTTCAAGAGACCCAGTACTTC,CASSLGSGVQETQYF
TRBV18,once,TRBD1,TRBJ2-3,TGTGCCAGCTCACCTAGACAGGGACGCACAGATACGCAGTATTTT,CASSPRQGRTDTQYF
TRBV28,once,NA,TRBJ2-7,TGTGCCAGCAGGCTGGACAGTGTCCACGAGCAGTACTTC,CASRLDSVHEQYF
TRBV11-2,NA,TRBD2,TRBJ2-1,TGTGCCAGCAGCCTAGCGGGGGGACCCAATGAGCAGTTCTTC,CASSLAGGPNEQFF
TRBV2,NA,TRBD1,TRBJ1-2,TGTGCCAGCAGGTTTACAGGGGCCTATGGCTACACCTTC,CASRFTGAYGYTF
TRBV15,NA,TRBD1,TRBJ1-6,TGTGCCACCAGCAGCGAGGGACAGAGGAATTCACCCCTCCACTTT,CATSSEGQRNSPLHF
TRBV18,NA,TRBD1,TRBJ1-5,TGTGCCAGCTCATCCACAGGGGCCCGGCAGCCCCAGCATTTT,CASSSTGARQPQHF
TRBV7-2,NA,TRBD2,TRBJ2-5,TGTGCCAGCAGCATGCGACCCACTAGCGGGGGGCACCAAGAGACCCAGTACTTC,CASSMRPTSGGHQETQYF
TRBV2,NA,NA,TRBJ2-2,TGTGCCAGCAGTGTCGCAGGAACCGGGGAGCTGTTTTTT,CASSVAGTGELFF
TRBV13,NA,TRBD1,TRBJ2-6,TGTGCCAGCAGCTTACTCCGGCAGGGACAGGCCCACTCTGGGGCCAACGTCCTGACTTTC,CASSLLRQGQAHSGANVLTF
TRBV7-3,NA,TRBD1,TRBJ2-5,TGTGCCAGCAGCTCCGGACAGGGGGTTGGAGAGACCCAGTACTTC,CASSSGQGVGETQYF
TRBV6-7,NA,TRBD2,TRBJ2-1,TGTGCCAGCAGTTACCGTAAAACTAGCGGGGGTGACAATGAGCAGTTCTTC,CASSYRKTSGGDNEQFF
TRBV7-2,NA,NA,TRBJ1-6,TGTGCCAGCAGCCCGCCCAGGGGCTCCTATAATTCACCCCTCCACTTT,CASSPPRGSYNSPLHF
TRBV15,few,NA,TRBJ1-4,TGTGCCACCAGCAGGGTTCGGGGTAATGAAAAACTGTTTTTT,CATSRVRGNEKLFF
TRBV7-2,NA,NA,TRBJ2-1,TGTGCCAGCAGCCCCCCGGGGGATGAGCAGTTCTTC,CASSPPGDEQFF
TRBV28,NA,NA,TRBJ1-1,TGTGCCAGCAGTCCGTGGCCGAACACTGAAGCTTTCTTT,CASSPWPNTEAFF
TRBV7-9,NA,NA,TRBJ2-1,TGTGCCAGCAGCCTGACGGGCAATGAGCAGTTCTTC,CASSLTGNEQFF
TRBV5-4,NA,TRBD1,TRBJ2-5,TGTGCCAGCAGCTTAGGGGACAGCCGGGAGACCCAGTACTTC,CASSLGDSRETQYF
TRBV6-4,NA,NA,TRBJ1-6,TGTGCCAGCAGTGAAGGGCCAAGAGGGTCACCCCTCCACTTT,CASSEGPRGSPLHF
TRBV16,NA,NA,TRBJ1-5,TGTGCCAGCAGCCAATATAGTCAACAGCCCCAGCATTTT,CASSQYSQQPQHF
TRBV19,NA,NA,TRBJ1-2,TGTGCCAGTAGTATAGCAGGGGATCGCTATGGCTACACCTTC,CASSIAGDRYGYTF
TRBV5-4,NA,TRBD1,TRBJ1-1,TGTGCCAGCAGCCGGCGGCAGGGGGCCACTGAAGCTTTCTTT,CASSRRQGATEAFF
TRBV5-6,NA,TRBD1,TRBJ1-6,TGTGCCAGCAGCCTTCTAGACAGGGTAAATTCACCCCTCCACTTT,CASSLLDRVNSPLHF
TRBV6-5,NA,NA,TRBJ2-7,TGTGCCAGCAGTTACGGCAGTTCCTCCTACGAGCAGTACTTC,CASSYGSSSYEQYF
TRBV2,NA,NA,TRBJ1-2,TGTGCCAGCAGTGGGCAGGGGTATGGCTACACCTTC,CASSGQGYGYTF
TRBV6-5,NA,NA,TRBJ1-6,TGTGCCAGCACCACACTGGGGGGGAATTCACCCCTCCACTTT,CASTTLGGNSPLHF
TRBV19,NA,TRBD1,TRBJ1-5,TGTGCCAGTAGTAACAGGGGGCGAAAATCTGTTCAGCCCCAGCATTTT,CASSNRGRKSVQPQHF
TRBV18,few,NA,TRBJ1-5,TGTGCCAGCTCACCAGGTCGGAATCAGCCCCAGCATTTT,CASSPGRNQPQHF
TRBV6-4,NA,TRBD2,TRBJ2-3,TGTGCCAGCAGACTGCGGGGGGCCAGCACAGATACGCAGTATTTT,CASRLRGASTDTQYF
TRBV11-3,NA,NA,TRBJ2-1,TGTGCCAGCAGCTTAGGTCGGTACAATGAGCAGTTCTTC,CASSLGRYNEQFF
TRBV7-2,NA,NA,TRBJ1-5,TGTGCCAGCAGTAGGACTTATGGCAATCAGCCCCAGCATTTT,CASSRTYGNQPQHF
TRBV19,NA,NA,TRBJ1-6,TGTGCCAGTAGTAACAGGGCGAATTCACCCCTCCACTTT,CASSNRANSPLHF
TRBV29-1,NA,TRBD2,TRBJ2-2,TGCAGCGTTGAATTCCTAGCGGGGGGGGCCGGGGAGCTGTTTTTT,CSVEFLAGGAGELFF
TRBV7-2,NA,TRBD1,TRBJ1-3,TGTGCCAGCAGCCCTCGGGACAGCTCTGGAAACACCATATATTTT,CASSPRDSSGNTIYF
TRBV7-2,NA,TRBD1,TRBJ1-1,TGTGCCAGCAGCTTAGGGGGGAACAGGGGGGCTGAAGCTTTCTTT,CASSLGGNRGAEAFF
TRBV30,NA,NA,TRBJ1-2,TGTGCCTGGAATCCGCAGGGGCGGTACAACTATGGCTACACCTTC,CAWNPQGRYNYGYTF
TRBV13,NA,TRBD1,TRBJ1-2,TGTGCCAGCAGCTTAGGGAGACAGGGGAAGCGACATGGCTACACCTTC,CASSLGRQGKRHGYTF
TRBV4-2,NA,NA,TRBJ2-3,TGTGCCAGCAGCCTTCGGACAGATACGCAGTATTTT,CASSLRTDTQYF
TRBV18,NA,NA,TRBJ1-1,TGTGCCAGCTCACCAGGCTGGAACACTGAAGCTTTCTTT,CASSPGWNTEAFF
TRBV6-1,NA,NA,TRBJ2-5,TGTGCCAGCAGTCGGGGGATGGAGGGGACCCAGTACTTC,CASSRGMEGTQYF
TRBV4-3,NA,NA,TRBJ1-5,TGCGCCAGCAGCCAAGATAGGAGGAGCCAGCCCCAGCATTTT,CASSQDRRSQPQHF
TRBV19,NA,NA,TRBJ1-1,TGTGCCAGTAGTATAGGGGGGGGCCGGACTGAAGCTTTCTTT,CASSIGGGRTEAFF
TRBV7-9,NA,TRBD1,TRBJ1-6,TGTGCCAGCAGCAACCCGGGACAGGGTGGCCCTTATGGGTATTCACCCCTCCACTTT,CASSNPGQGGPYGYSPLHF
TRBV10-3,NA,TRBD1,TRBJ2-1,TGTGCCATCAGTGAGGCCCCGGGACAGGGAAATGCCAATGAGCAGTTCTTC,CAISEAPGQGNANEQFF
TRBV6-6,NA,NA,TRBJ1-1,TGTGCCAGCAGTTCAGAACAGGGACGCGCTTTCTTT,CASSSEQGRAFF
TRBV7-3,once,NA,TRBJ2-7,TGTGCCAGCAGCTTAACGGGAGCAACCTACGAGCAGTACTTC,CASSLTGATYEQYF
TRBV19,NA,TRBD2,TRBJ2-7,TGTGCCAGTAGTACCTGGACTAGCGGGGGGCAAGCCTACGAGCAGTACTTC,CASSTWTSGGQAYEQYF
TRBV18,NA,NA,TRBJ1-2,TGTGCCAGCTCACCCGGGAATTATGGCTACACCTTC,CASSPGNYGYTF
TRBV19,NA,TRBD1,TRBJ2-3,TGTGCCAGTAGTATGGGACAGTACAGAGATACGCAGTATTTT,CASSMGQYRDTQYF
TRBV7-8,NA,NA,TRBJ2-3,TGTGCCAGCAGCCCCGGGGGTGCGAGATTCACAGATACGCAGTATTTT,CASSPGGARFTDTQYF
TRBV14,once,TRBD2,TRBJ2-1,TGTGCCAGCAGCCCGGGGGACCGGACTAGCAAGGACAATGAGCAGTTCTTC,CASSPGDRTSKDNEQFF
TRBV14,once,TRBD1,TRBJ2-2,TGTGCCAGCAGCCAAGATCCGGGGACAGACACCGGGGAGCTGTTTTTT,CASSQDPGTDTGELFF